This T cell receptor beta chain came from a study of CD8+CD57+ T cells in acquired aplastic anemia (dated by TCRdb to the late 2010s). Context from the whole study: On average, sorted CD4+ and CD8+ cells yielded around 3.5 ug of extracted DNA, with a range of about 0.19 to 30 ug. An average of about 10 million reads for CD4+ cells and approximately 11 million reads for CD8+ cells was obtained from healthy donor samples.

Trimming takes 3 bases from V and 1 base from J, and the germline ends sit 4 bases apart. CDR1 and CDR2 are read off the germline V gene (reference sequence) as DFQATT and SNEGSKA. The CDR3, from cysteine to phenylalanine, totals 12 residues. The only DNA kept is the CDR3, 36 bases in frame from the first base. Genomic DNA was used as template for profiling of TCR beta VDJ combinations and CDR3 sequences. An Illumina HiSeq 2000 was used for TCR repertoire sequencing. In the original analysis: TRBV/TRBJ rearrangement plots, CDR3 size and DJ length profiles, and Simpson's diversity index were used to evaluate the repertoires. The immunodominant clone was defined as the most abundant DNA sequence in deep sequencing data. CDR3 amino acid sequences were screened for sharing across subjects and compared with published repertoires and the VDJdb database. TCRdb applied fastp at Q25 and MiXCR to the public reads, then kept only in-frame beta chains. Each CDR3 protein appears once, grouped with its most common genes and DNA. The V and J calls shown here were made by TCRdb, not taken from the authors' results. Recorded for this sample are under 250,000 distinct CDR3 sequences; about 37% of them occurred a single time. The leading ten clones occupy 1.1% of the sample.

Points the paper makes about the study in general: No significant difference in CD8+ Simpson's diversity was found between patients and healthy controls (P=0.060). Fewer than 35 CD8+ CDR3 sequences were found to be shared between patients and controls, but these sequences appeared to be highly expressed in patients and within the immunodominant clones of the patients.

This clonotype was detected a few times. The antigen it binds to is not known. Base quality data are lacking; no much larger clone is found one base away. TCR repertoires of sorted CD4+ and CD8+ blood T cells from severe aplastic anemia patients and healthy subjects were deep-sequenced in the study. Ficoll-Paque density gradient centrifugation was used to isolate peripheral blood mononuclear cells. Before DNA extraction, CD4+ and CD8+ T cells were sorted by FACS or by magnetic beads. Source material: sorted CD4+, CD8+, or CD8+CD57+ T cells (not recorded which) from PBMCs. Rearrangement joined TRBV20-1 to TRBJ1-5; the D gene is not confidently resolved. The clonotype originates from a human donor in good health, serving as a control. The base sequence is TGCAGTGCTAGGAGGAGCAATCAGCCCCAGCATTTT. The encoded protein is CSARRSNQPQHF.